The 27 T cell receptor beta chains below come from one sample, sequenced in a study of shared clonotypes between healthy human individuals. Clones were sequenced by immunoSEQ multiplex PCR, and TCRdb holds only the in-frame ones, with some missing. The sample carries a few million clones, 90% to 97% recorded once. The sequenced sample was naive CD4+ T cells sorted from blood. Regarding subset: CD45RA+ positively selected. Every receptor here comes from a man younger than 35 in good health.

This chain connects TRBV30 to TRBJ2-1; no reliable D call. The germline V gene has CDR1 GTSNPN and CDR2 SVGIG (reference sequence). CDR3 length equals 12 residues. Between the trimmed V and J ends, which lost 5 bases and 3 bases, there was a span of 8 bases. DNA of the CDR3: TGTGCCTGGGCCCCGGGCTACAATGAGCAGTTCTTC. This codes for CAWAPGYNEQFF.

V gene TRBV5-1 combines with J gene TRBJ2-5; 8 positions agree with TRBD2. The CDR3 has 14 residues. Unmatched junction bases numbered 7, after V lost 4 bases and J lost 5 bases. Germline V gene data show CDR1 as SGHRS and CDR2 as YFSETQ. CDR3: CASSPGGGTETQYF. The DNA for the CDR3 is TGCGCCAGCAGCCCGGGAGGGGGGACGGAGACCCAGTACTTC. The full variable domain, completed using reference TRBV5-1 and TRBJ2-5, is KAGVTQTPRYLIKTRGQQVTLSCSPISGHRSVSWYQQTPGQGLQFLFEYFSETQRNKGNFPGRFSGRQFSNSRSEMNVSTLELGDSALYLCASSPGGGTETQYFGPGTRLLVL.

This chain uses TRBV30 with TRBJ2-2; 7 nucleotides align to TRBD2. The CDR3 sequence is 16 residues long. J lost 3 bases, V lost 3 bases, and 10 bases had no gene match. Germline CDR1 GTSNPN, CDR2 SVGIG (reference sequence). The CDR3 DNA is TGTGCCTGGAGCCCAAGCGGGATCGGAGACACCGGGGAGCTGTTTTTT. Encoded protein: CAWSPSGIGDTGELFF.

In the case of this clone: Other DNA sequences in this specimen translate into the identical CDR3. The V call is TRBV7-9, the J call TRBJ1-1, with unresolved D. CDR3 length: 13 amino acids. Germline CDR1 SEHNR, CDR2 FQNEAQ (reference sequence). V was pared by 3 bases and J by 1 base, with 6 bases between. CDR3 sequence (DNA): TGTGCCAGCAGCTTGGCCGGGAACACTGAAGCTTTCTTT. It translates to CASSLAGNTEAFF.

V gene TRBV7-2 combines with J gene TRBJ1-2; perhaps TRBD1 as D (6 bases). The V end lost 2 bases, the J end lost 2 bases, and 9 bases lay between the germline ends. CDR1 and CDR2 from the germline V gene are SGHTA and FQGNSA. The CDR3 spans 14 residues. DNA of the CDR3: TGTGCCAGCAGCTTAAACAGGGAGAACTATGGCTACACCTTC. It specifies CASSLNRENYGYTF.

A note on this clone: This CDR3 is also generated by other DNA sequences in the sample. The DNA of the CDR3 is TGCGCCAGCAGCTTGTCAGGGGTCGGGGAGACCCAGTACTTC. Protein product: CASSLSGVGETQYF. The chain employs TRBV5-1 and TRBJ2-5, with a weak D call TRBD1 (6 bases). V lost 1 base, J lost 5 bases, and 12 bases lay in between. The germline V gene encodes CDR1 SGHRS and CDR2 YFSETQ. The CDR3 spans 14 residues.

The V call is TRBV10-3, the J call TRBJ2-7; 7 bases fit TRBD2. Per the germline V gene, CDR1 is ENHRY and CDR2 is SYGVKD. Unmatched junction bases numbered 4, after V lost 2 bases and J lost 3 bases. The length of the CDR3 is 14 residues. As DNA, the CDR3 is TGTGCCATCAGTGAGAACCAGCGGGGCTACGAGCAGTACTTC. It yields the protein CAISENQRGYEQYF.

The genes are TRBV5-4 and TRBJ1-4; weak D call: TRBD1 (5 bases). CDR1 is SGHNT and CDR2 is YYREEE in the germline V gene (reference sequence). V was shortened by 4 bases and J by 4 bases, with 11 bases between the two germline ends. The CDR3 has 14 amino acids. CDR3 coding DNA: TGTGCCAGCAGCCGGGACGTTCATAATGAAAAACTGTTTTTT. Translated, it gives CASSRDVHNEKLFF.

Only one count was recorded for this clone. The rearrangement joins TRBV10-3 to TRBJ2-5, with D possibly TRBD2 on 5 matching bases. V lost 2 bases and J lost 2, with 6 bases in between. This CDR3 spans 13 amino acids. Germline CDR1 reads ENHRY; CDR2 reads SYGVKD. Here the CDR3 DNA reads TGTGCCATCAGTGAGCGGGGACAAGAGACCCAGTACTTC. This translates into CAISERGQETQYF.

The chain combines TRBV12-5 with TRBJ2-3, with 7 positions matching TRBD2. The germline gives CDR1 LGHNT, CDR2 FRNRAP. The CDR3 has 15 amino acids. Trimming took 6 bases from V and 2 from J; bases not matched to a gene: 8. CDR3 protein: CASGPGLGNTDTQYF. Here the CDR3 DNA reads TGTGCTAGTGGCCCCGGACTAGGCAACACAGATACGCAGTATTTT.

The rearrangement uses TRBV4-1 and TRBJ2-5; TRBD1 might be the D (6 bases). The length of the CDR3 is 13 residues. Per germline, CDR1 MGHRA and CDR2 YSYEKL. V gave up 5 bases and J gave up 1 base, with 8 bases separating them. The CDR3 DNA follows: TGCGCCAGCAGCACAGGGATCCAAGAGACCCAGTACTTC. It is translated as CASSTGIQETQYF.

This sequence joins TRBV5-1 and TRBJ1-3; D is unresolved. This CDR3 contains 15 residues. Germline CDR1 is SGHRS and CDR2 is YFSETQ. Trimming shortened V by 0 bases and J by 4 bases, and 11 bases separated the two germline ends. CDR3 in DNA: TGCGCCAGCAGCTTGGCCAAGATGGGGGGAAACACCATATATTTT. As protein: CASSLAKMGGNTIYF. The full variable domain, completed using reference TRBV5-1 and TRBJ1-3, is KAGVTQTPRYLIKTRGQQVTLSCSPISGHRSVSWYQQTPGQGLQFLFEYFSETQRNKGNFPGRFSGRQFSNSRSEMNVSTLELGDSALYLCASSLAKMGGNTIYFGEGSWLTVV.

This chain connects TRBV18 to TRBJ2-5, with TRBD2 matching over 12 bases. The CDR3 is made up of 17 amino acids. V shed 3 bases, J shed 0 bases, and the junction held 5 bases outside the gene matches. The germline CDR1 and CDR2 sequences are KGHSH and LQKENI. CDR3 DNA sequence: TGTGCCAGCTCACCCAAGAGACTAGCGGGGGACCAAGAGACCCAGTACTTC. Its translation: CASSPKRLAGDQETQYF.

This chain joins TRBV27 and TRBJ2-3; 10 nucleotides match TRBD2. Germline CDR1 MNHEY, CDR2 SMNVEV (reference sequence). V lost 3 bases, J lost 4 bases, and 4 bases stayed unmatched. The CDR3 extends over 15 amino acids. CDR3 residues: CASSFSGGAPDTQYF. CDR3 coding DNA: TGTGCCAGCAGTTTCAGCGGGGGGGCCCCAGATACGCAGTATTTT.

The chain is built from TRBV5-1 and TRBJ2-5, with D perhaps matching TRBD2 (5 bases). The V and J ends lost 5 bases and 0 bases respectively, with 11 bases between them. The germline CDR1 and CDR2 sequences are SGHRS and YFSETQ. This CDR3 comprises 14 residues. The CDR3 region has the DNA TGCGCCAGCAGGAGGGCGGGTAACCAAGAGACCCAGTACTTC. This gives the protein CASRRAGNQETQYF.

As concerns this clone: The same CDR3 is also encoded by other DNA sequences in this sample. The V and J genes are TRBV29-1 and TRBJ1-1; D gene ambiguous. Germline lookup yields CDR1 SQVTM and CDR2 ANQGSEA. CDR3 length: 12 amino acids. Trimming took off 4 bases at V and 0 bases at J, with 6 bases between the two ends. The DNA for the CDR3 is TGCAGCGTTGGACATTTGAACACTGAAGCTTTCTTT. Amino acids: CSVGHLNTEAFF.

This clone appeared a single time. The V gene is TRBV14, the J gene TRBJ1-3; no definite D call. CDR1 SGHDN and CDR2 FVKESK come from the germline V gene. The V gene lost 4 bases and the J gene lost 2 bases, with 6 bases spanning the gap. The CDR3 contains 13 residues. CDR3 sequence reads: CASSPGPGNTIYF. The DNA for the CDR3 is TGTGCCAGCAGCCCGGGTCCTGGAAACACCATATATTTT.

The chain uses TRBV7-8 and TRBJ2-5; possibly TRBD1 for D (6 bases). The germline V gene encodes CDR1 SGHVS and CDR2 FQNEAQ. Trimming cost V 2 bases and J 6 bases, with 16 bases left between them. The CDR3 sequence is 15 residues long. The CDR3 bases are TGTGCCAGCAGCTTACCACAGGGAAACTCAAAGACCCAGTACTTC. It specifies CASSLPQGNSKTQYF.

Comments on this clone: The junction differs from germline at one of its ends, possibly a read error. The chain uses TRBV7-7 and TRBJ2-5; TRBD1 aligns across 8 bases. The germline gives CDR1 SSHAT, CDR2 FNYEAQ (reference sequence). The CDR3 is 14 amino acids. The CDR3 is CASSPGQGAETQYF. The CDR3 DNA sequence: TGTGCTAGCAGCCCTGGACAGGGTGCGGAGACCCAGTACTTC.

Note on this clone: Other nucleotide sequences in the sample specify the same CDR3. The chain is built from TRBV18 and TRBJ2-7; TRBD1 might be the D (6 bases). Trimming stripped 3 bases from V and 2 bases from J, with 8 bases between. There are 13 residues in the CDR3. The germline CDR1 and CDR2 sequences are KGHSH and LQKENI. The CDR3 sequence is CASSPQGTYEQYF. Here the CDR3 DNA reads TGTGCCAGCTCACCGCAGGGGACCTACGAGCAGTACTTC.

This clone is a singleton in its sample. V usage is TRBV18 and J usage is TRBJ2-1, with D perhaps assigned TRBD1 or TRBD2 (5 bases each). The CDR3 sequence is 12 residues long. Trimming removed 2 bases from V and 9 bases from J, with 8 bases in between. CDR1 is KGHSH and CDR2 is LQKENI in the germline V gene. CDR3 sequence reads: CASSPDSGEQFF. The CDR3 region has the DNA TGTGCCAGCTCACCAGACAGCGGTGAGCAGTTCTTC.

The chain employs TRBV29-1 and TRBJ2-1; TRBD1 agrees at 9 bases. Germline CDR1 and CDR2: SQVTM and ANQGSEA. V was clipped by 4 bases and J by 10 bases; unmatched bases: 11. CDR3 length: 14 amino acids. CDR3 sequence reads: CSVVGQGLRREQFF. The CDR3 region has the DNA TGCAGCGTTGTGGGACAGGGTTTGAGACGCGAGCAGTTCTTC.

The chain links TRBV19 to TRBJ2-3, with D perhaps TRBD1 (5 bases). CDR3 length: 13 residues. Trimming took off 4 bases at V and 6 bases at J, with 11 bases between the two ends. Germline CDR1 reads LNHDA; CDR2 reads SQIVND (reference sequence). The CDR3 DNA sequence: TGTGCCAGTAGTACAGGGCTCACCGATACGCAGTATTTT. This gives the protein CASSTGLTDTQYF.

The chain joins TRBV10-3 to TRBJ2-7; no clear D gene. The length of the CDR3 is 13 residues. The germline CDR1 and CDR2 sequences are ENHRY and SYGVKD. The germline V and J ends were trimmed by 2 bases and 5 bases, with 10 bases remaining between them. The CDR3 reads CAISEPTRNEQYF. CDR3 nucleotide sequence: TGTGCCATCAGTGAGCCGACACGGAACGAGCAGTACTTC.

This clone was picked up a small number of times. For the CDR3, the DNA is TGTGCCAGCAGTTCCCCCAGGGTCGAGCAGTACTTC. Protein product: CASSSPRVEQYF. The rearrangement links TRBV28 to TRBJ2-7, with a weak D call TRBD1 (5 bases). CDR3 length: 12 residues. V lost 4 bases and J lost 6, with 10 bases in between. The germline V gene encodes CDR1 MDHEN and CDR2 SYDVKM.

A note on this clone: Other DNA sequences in the sample encode the same CDR3. This rearrangement joins TRBV29-1 to TRBJ2-5, with D unclear. The ends were cut back, 4 bases at V and 3 bases at J, with 6 bases in the middle. The length of the CDR3 is 11 residues. Germline V lookup: CDR1 SQVTM, CDR2 ANQGSEA. As DNA, the CDR3 is TGCAGCGTTGTTCCCGAAGAGACCCAGTACTTC. This encodes CSVVPEETQYF. Drawing the rest from reference TRBV29-1 and TRBJ2-5, the complete variable domain is SAVISQKPSRDICQRGTSLTIQCQVDSQVTMMFWYRQQPGQSLTLIATANQGSEATYESGFVIDKFPISRPNLTFSTLTVSNMSPEDSSIYLCSVVPEETQYFGPGTRLLVL.

V gene TRBV15 combines with J gene TRBJ1-5; D is uncertain. The CDR3 sequence is 15 residues long. The germline CDR1 and CDR2 sequences are LNHNV and YYDKDF (reference sequence). V dropped 0 bases and J dropped 2 bases, with 8 bases sitting between them. The DNA of the CDR3 is TGTGCCACCAGCAGAGATCAACCACGCAATCAGCCCCAGCATTTT. Amino acids: CATSRDQPRNQPQHF.